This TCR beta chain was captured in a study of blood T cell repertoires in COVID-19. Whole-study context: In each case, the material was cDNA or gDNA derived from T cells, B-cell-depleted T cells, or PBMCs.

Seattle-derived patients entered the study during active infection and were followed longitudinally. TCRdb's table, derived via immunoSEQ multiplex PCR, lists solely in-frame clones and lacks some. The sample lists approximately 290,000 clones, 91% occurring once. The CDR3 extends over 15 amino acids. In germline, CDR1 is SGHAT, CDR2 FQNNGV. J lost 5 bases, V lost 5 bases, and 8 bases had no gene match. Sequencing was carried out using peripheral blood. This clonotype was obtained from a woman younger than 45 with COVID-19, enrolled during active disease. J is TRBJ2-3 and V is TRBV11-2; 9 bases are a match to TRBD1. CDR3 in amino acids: CASSHPDRGGDTQYF. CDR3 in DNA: TGTGCCAGCAGCCACCCGGACAGGGGAGGAGATACGCAGTATTTT.